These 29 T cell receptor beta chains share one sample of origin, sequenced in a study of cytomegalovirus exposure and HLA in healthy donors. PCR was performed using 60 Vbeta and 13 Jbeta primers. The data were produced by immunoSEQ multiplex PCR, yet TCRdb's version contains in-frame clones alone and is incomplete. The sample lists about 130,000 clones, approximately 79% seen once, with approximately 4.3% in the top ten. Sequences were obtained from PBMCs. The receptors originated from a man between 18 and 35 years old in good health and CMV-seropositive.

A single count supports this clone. The CDR3 region is CATFGSGGHPRVTDTQYF. The CDR3 DNA sequence: TGTGCCACCTTTGGTAGCGGGGGACACCCCCGAGTCACAGATACGCAGTATTTT. The genes are TRBV2 and TRBJ2-3, with 9 bases fitting TRBD2. Germline V gene data show CDR1 as SNHLY and CDR2 as FYNNEI. Trimming removed 10 bases from V and 2 bases from J; junction bases left unmatched: 19. The CDR3 runs to 18 residues.

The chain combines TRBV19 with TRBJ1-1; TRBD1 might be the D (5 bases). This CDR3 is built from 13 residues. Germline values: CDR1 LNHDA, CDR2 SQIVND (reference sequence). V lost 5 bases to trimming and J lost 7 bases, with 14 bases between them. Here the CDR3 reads CASSPRQLHEAFF. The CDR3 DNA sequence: TGTGCCAGTAGTCCTCGACAGCTACATGAAGCTTTCTTT. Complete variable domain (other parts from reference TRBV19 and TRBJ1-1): DGGITQSPKYLFRKEGQNVTLSCEQNLNHDAMYWYRQDPGQGLRLIYYSQIVNDFQKGDIAEGYSVSREKKESFPLTVTSAQKNPTAFYLCASSPRQLHEAFFGQGTRLTVV.

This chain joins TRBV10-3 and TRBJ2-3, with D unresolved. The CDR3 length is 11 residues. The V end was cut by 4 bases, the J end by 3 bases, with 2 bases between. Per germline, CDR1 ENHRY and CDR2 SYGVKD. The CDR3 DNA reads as TGTGCCATCAGTGCAACAGATACGCAGTATTTT. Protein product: CAISATDTQYF.

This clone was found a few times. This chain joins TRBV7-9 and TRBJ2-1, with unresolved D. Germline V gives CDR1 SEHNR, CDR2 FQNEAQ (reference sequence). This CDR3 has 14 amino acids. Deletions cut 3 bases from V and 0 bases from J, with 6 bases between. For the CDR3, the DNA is TGTGCCAGCAGCTTGGTGAGCTCCTACAATGAGCAGTTCTTC. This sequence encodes CASSLVSSYNEQFF.

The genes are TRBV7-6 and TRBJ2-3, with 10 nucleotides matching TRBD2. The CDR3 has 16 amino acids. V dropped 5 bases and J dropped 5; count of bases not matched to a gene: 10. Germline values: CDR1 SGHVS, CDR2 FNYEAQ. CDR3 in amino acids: CASSQLTSGSKDTQYF. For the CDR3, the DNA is TGTGCCAGCAGCCAACTGACTAGCGGGTCCAAAGATACGCAGTATTTT.

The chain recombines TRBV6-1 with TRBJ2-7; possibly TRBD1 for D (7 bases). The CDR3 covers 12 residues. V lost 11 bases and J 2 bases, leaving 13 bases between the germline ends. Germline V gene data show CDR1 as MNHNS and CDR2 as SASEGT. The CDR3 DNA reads TGTGCCGCGGGACAGCGGCCCTACGAGCAGTACTTC. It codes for CAAGQRPYEQYF.

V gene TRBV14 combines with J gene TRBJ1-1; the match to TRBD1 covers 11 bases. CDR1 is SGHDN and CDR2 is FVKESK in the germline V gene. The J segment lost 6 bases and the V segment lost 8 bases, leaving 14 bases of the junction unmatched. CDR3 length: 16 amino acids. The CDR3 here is CASAPLKRGQGAEAFF. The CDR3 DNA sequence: TGTGCCAGCGCGCCACTCAAGAGGGGACAGGGGGCTGAAGCTTTCTTT.

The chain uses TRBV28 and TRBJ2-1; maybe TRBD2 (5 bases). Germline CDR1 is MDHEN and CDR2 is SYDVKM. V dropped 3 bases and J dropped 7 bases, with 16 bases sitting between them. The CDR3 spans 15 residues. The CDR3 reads CASSFGISIGNEQFF. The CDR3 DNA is TGTGCCAGCAGTTTCGGGATTTCTATAGGGAATGAGCAGTTCTTC.

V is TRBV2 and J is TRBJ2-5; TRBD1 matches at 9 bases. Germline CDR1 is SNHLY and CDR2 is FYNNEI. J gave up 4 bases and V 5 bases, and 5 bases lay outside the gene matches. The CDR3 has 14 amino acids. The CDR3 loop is CASSQQGAGETQYF. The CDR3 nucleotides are TGTGCCAGCAGTCAACAGGGGGCGGGAGAGACCCAGTACTTC. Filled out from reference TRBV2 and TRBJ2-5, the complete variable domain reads EPEVTQTPSHQVTQMGQEVILRCVPISNHLYFYWYRQILGQKVEFLVSFYNNEISEKSEIFDDQFSVERPDGSNFTLKIRSTKLEDSAMYFCASSQQGAGETQYFGPGTRLLVL.

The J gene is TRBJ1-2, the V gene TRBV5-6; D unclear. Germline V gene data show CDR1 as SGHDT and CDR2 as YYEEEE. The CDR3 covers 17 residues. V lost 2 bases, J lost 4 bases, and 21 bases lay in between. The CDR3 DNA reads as TGTGCCAGCAGCTTATTTAGGAACAGCCTATTATTCTATGGCTACACCTTC. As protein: CASSLFRNSLLFYGYTF. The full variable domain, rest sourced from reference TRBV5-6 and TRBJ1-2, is DAGVTQSPTHLIKTRGQQVTLRCSPKSGHDTVSWYQQALGQGPQFIFQYYEEEERQRGNFPDRFSGHQFPNYSSELNVNALLLGDSALYLCASSLFRNSLLFYGYTFGSGTRLTVV.

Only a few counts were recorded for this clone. CDR3 loop: CASSLGGLARAGELFF. The CDR3 DNA is TGTGCCAGCAGTTTGGGCGGACTAGCGAGGGCCGGGGAGCTGTTTTTT. V is TRBV27 and J is TRBJ2-2; 9 nucleotides match TRBD2. CDR1 and CDR2 from the germline V gene are MNHEY and SMNVEV (reference sequence). The CDR3 runs to 16 residues. V shed 3 bases, J shed 6 bases, and the junction held 8 bases outside the gene matches.

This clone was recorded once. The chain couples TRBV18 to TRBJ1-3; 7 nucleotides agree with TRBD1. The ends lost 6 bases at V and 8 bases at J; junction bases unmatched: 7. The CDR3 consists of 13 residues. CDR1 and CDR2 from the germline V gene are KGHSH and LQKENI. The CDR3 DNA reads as TGTGCCAGCTCGGAAACTCAGGGGGACACCATATATTTT. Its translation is CASSETQGDTIYF.

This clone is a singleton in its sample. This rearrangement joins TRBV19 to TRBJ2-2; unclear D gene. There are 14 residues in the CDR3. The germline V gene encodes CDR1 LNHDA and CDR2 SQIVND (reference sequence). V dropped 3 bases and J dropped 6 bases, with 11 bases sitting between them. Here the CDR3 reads CASSMSRLSGELFF. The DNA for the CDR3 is TGTGCCAGTAGTATGAGCCGTCTCTCCGGGGAGCTGTTTTTT.

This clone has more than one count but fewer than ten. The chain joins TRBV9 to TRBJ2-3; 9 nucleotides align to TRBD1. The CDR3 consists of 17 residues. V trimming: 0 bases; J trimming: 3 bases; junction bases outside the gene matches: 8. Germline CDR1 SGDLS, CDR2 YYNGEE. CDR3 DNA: TGTGCCAGCAGCGTAGCCGGGACAGGGCAGTTGACAGATACGCAGTATTTT. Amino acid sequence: CASSVAGTGQLTDTQYF.

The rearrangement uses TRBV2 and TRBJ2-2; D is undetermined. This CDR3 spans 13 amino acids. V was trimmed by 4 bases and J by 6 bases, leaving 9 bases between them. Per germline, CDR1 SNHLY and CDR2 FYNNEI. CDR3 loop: CASSAVHAGELFF. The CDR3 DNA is TGTGCCAGCAGTGCGGTCCATGCCGGGGAGCTGTTTTTT.

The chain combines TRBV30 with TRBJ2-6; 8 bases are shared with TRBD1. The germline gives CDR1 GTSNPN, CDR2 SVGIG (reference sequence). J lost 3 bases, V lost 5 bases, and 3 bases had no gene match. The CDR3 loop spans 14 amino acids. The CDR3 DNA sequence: TGTGCCTGGCAGGGGGCGTATGGGGCCAACGTCCTGACTTTC. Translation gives CAWQGAYGANVLTF.

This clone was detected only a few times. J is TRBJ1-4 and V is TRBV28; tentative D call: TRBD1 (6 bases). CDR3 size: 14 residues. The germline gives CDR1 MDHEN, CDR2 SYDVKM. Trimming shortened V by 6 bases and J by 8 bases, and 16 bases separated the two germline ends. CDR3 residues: CASRTTGRREKLFF. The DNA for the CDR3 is TGTGCCAGCAGGACTACAGGGAGACGGGAAAAACTGTTTTTT.

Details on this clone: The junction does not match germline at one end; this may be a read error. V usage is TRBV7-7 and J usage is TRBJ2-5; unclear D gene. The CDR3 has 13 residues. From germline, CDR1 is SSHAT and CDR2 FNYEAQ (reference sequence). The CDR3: CASSQIPEETQYF. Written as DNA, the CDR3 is TGTGCTAGCAGCCAGATCCCGGAGGAGACCCAGTACTTC.

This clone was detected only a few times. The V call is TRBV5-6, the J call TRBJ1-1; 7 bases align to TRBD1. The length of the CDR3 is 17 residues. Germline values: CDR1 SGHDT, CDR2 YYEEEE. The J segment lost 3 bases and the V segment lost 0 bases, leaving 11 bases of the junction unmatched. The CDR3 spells CASSLVGTAGPHTEAFF. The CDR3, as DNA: TGTGCCAGCAGCTTGGTTGGGACAGCGGGCCCCCACACTGAAGCTTTCTTT. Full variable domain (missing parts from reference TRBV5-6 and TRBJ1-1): DAGVTQSPTHLIKTRGQQVTLRCSPKSGHDTVSWYQQALGQGPQFIFQYYEEEERQRGNFPDRFSGHQFPNYSSELNVNALLLGDSALYLCASSLVGTAGPHTEAFFGQGTRLTVV.

In DNA, the CDR3 is TGTGCCAGCTCACCACCAGCGGGAGCCTACGAGCAGTACTTC. Protein sequence: CASSPPAGAYEQYF. This rearrangement joins TRBV18 to TRBJ2-7; TRBD2 aligns across 8 bases. Germline assignment: CDR1 KGHSH and CDR2 LQKENI. V dropped 0 bases and J dropped 2; count of bases not matched to a gene: 0. CDR3 size: 14 residues.

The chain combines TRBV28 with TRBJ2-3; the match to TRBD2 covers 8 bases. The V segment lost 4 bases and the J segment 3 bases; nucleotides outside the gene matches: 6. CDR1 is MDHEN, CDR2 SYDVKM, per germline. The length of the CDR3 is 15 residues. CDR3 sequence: CASSSRLARTDTQYF. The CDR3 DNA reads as TGTGCCAGCAGTTCCAGACTAGCGCGAACAGATACGCAGTATTTT.

The CDR3 loop reads CASSRTIGDYGYTF. The CDR3 coding sequence is TGTGCCAGCAGCCGAACCATCGGGGACTATGGCTACACCTTC. The chain employs TRBV6-1 and TRBJ1-2; D gene ambiguous. This CDR3 region has 14 residues. V was trimmed by 6 bases and J by 3 bases, leaving 14 bases between them. Germline V gene data show CDR1 as MNHNS and CDR2 as SASEGT.

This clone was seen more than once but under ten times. In DNA, the CDR3 is TGTGCCAGCAGCCCGCTCCGGGGGGAGCAGTACTTC. Protein: CASSPLRGEQYF. The rearrangement uses TRBV11-2 and TRBJ2-7; weak D call: TRBD2 (6 bases). The V and J ends lost 5 bases and 7 bases respectively, with 12 bases between them. The CDR3 sequence is 12 residues long. CDR1 SGHAT and CDR2 FQNNGV come from the germline V gene.

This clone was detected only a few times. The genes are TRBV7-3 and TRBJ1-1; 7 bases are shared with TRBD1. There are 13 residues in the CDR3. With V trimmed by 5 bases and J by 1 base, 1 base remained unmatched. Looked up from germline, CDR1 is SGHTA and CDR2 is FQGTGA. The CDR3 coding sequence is TGTGCCAGCAGCGGGGACAGGAACACTGAAGCTTTCTTT. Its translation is CASSGDRNTEAFF.

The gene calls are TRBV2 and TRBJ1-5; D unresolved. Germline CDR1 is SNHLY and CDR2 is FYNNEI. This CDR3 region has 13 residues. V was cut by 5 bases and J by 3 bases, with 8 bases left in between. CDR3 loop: CASSRSNNQPQHF. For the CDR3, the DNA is TGTGCCAGCAGTCGTAGCAACAATCAGCCCCAGCATTTT.

CDR3 sequence reads: CASSSTGEICSYEQYF. The CDR3 coding sequence is TGTGCCAGCAGCAGTACAGGGGAAATTTGCTCCTACGAGCAGTACTTC. V is TRBV21-1 and J is TRBJ2-7; the table's D call, TRBD1, has no DNA check behind it. TRBV21-1 has pseudogene status. There are 16 residues in the CDR3.

The CDR3 region is CASTIDTEAFF. In nucleotides, the CDR3 is TGTGCCAGCACTATTGACACTGAAGCTTTCTTT. The V and J genes are TRBV28 and TRBJ1-1, with unresolved D. The CDR3 sequence is 11 residues long. The germline V and J ends were trimmed by 7 bases and 3 bases, with 6 bases remaining between them. CDR1 and CDR2 from the germline V gene are MDHEN and SYDVKM.

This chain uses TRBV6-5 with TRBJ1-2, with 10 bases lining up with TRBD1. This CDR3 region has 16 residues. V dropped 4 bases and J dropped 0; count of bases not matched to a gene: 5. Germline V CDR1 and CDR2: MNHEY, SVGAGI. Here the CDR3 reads CASSSHGTGANYGYTF. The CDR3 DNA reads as TGTGCCAGCAGTTCCCACGGGACAGGGGCTAACTATGGCTACACCTTC.

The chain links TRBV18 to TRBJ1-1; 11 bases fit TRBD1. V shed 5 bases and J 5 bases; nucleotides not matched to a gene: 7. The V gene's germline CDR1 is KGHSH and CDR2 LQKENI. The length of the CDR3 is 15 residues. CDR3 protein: CASSSTRDRGTEAFF. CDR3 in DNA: TGTGCCAGCTCATCGACCCGGGACAGGGGGACTGAAGCTTTCTTT. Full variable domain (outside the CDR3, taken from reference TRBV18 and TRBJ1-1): NAGVMQNPRHLVRRRGQEARLRCSPMKGHSHVYWYRQLPEEGLKFMVYLQKENIIDESGMPKERFSAEFPKEGPSILRIQQVVRGDSAAYFCASSSTRDRGTEAFFGQGTRLTVV.